This passage covers 21 T cell receptor beta chains from one sample sequenced in a study of T cell changes during pregnancy in multiple sclerosis. Here immunoSEQ multiplex PCR was the method, and the copy in TCRdb shows in-frame clones only, minus some. The sample lists 75,000 to 80,000 clones, 89% occurring once. Here the sequenced sample was peripheral blood, taken before pregnancy. Every receptor here comes from a female donor with multiple sclerosis, enrolled in a pregnancy study.

This CDR3 reads CASRGDETYAETQYF. CDR3 nucleotide sequence: TGTGCCAGCAGAGGGGATGAAACGTATGCGGAGACCCAGTACTTC. The chain recombines TRBV6-1 with TRBJ2-5, with a weak D call TRBD1 (5 bases). There are 15 residues in the CDR3. The V gene lost 6 bases and the J gene lost 5 bases, with 19 bases spanning the gap. CDR1 MNHNS and CDR2 SASEGT come from the germline V gene.

The chain has TRBV7-8 and TRBJ1-4, with D possibly TRBD1 on 6 matching bases. V lost 5 bases and J lost 5, with 15 bases in between. The CDR3 is 15 residues long. Germline V gives CDR1 SGHVS, CDR2 FQNEAQ. The CDR3 spells CASSPTQGFNEKLFF. For the CDR3, the DNA is TGTGCCAGCAGCCCGACTCAGGGGTTCAATGAAAAACTGTTTTTT.

V usage is TRBV4-1 and J usage is TRBJ1-2; the match to TRBD1 covers 7 bases. Germline CDR1 and CDR2: MGHRA and YSYEKL. With V trimmed by 4 bases and J by 2 bases, 7 bases remained unmatched. This CDR3 spans 15 amino acids. CDR3: CASSLGPGGNYGYTF. CDR3 nucleotide sequence: TGCGCCAGCAGCCTAGGCCCAGGGGGGAACTATGGCTACACCTTC.

This chain links TRBV11-2 with TRBJ2-2, with D possibly being TRBD1 (5 bases). This CDR3 contains 14 residues. Germline V gene lookup returns CDR1 SGHAT and CDR2 FQNNGV. V lost 5 bases and J lost 6, with 13 bases in between. The CDR3 sequence: CASSPRQSSGELFF. Here the CDR3 DNA reads TGTGCCAGCAGCCCAAGACAGTCTTCCGGGGAGCTGTTTTTT.

This chain connects TRBV6-1 to TRBJ2-2, with TRBD2 matching 8 bases. V lost 4 bases to trimming and J lost 7 bases; unmatched junction nucleotides: 14. Germline V gene sequence: CDR1 MNHNS, CDR2 SASEGT. The CDR3 spans 17 residues. CDR3 DNA: TGTGCCAGCAGTGCTTTGAGCGGGGGCTTCGGGGACGGGGAGCTGTTTTTT. Protein product: CASSALSGGFGDGELFF.

In this sample, this clone turned up a few times. This chain uses TRBV12-5 with TRBJ2-3, with TRBD2 matching over 11 bases. CDR3 length: 18 amino acids. CDR1 is LGHNT and CDR2 is FRNRAP in the germline V gene. Trimming removed 5 bases from V and 1 base from J; junction bases left unmatched: 11. The CDR3 DNA reads TGTGCTAGTGGTGAATACCGTGGACTAGCGGGCCGCACAGATACGCAGTATTTT. Translating gives CASGEYRGLAGRTDTQYF.

The chain carries TRBV7-2 and TRBJ2-1; D is possibly TRBD2 (6 bases). The CDR3 covers 18 residues. V was pared by 0 bases and J by 0 bases, with 15 bases between. Germline V gene sequence: CDR1 SGHTA, CDR2 FQGNSA. CDR3 in amino acids: CASSLADSGTFSYNEQFF. CDR3 DNA sequence: TGTGCCAGCAGCTTAGCGGACTCCGGGACTTTCTCCTACAATGAGCAGTTCTTC.

In its sample, this clone was seen once. V usage is TRBV6-6 and J usage is TRBJ1-1, with D perhaps matching TRBD1 (5 bases). Trimming removed 4 bases at V and 8 bases at J, with 11 bases between. There are 12 residues in the CDR3. CDR1 MNHNY and CDR2 SVGAGI come from the germline V gene (reference sequence). The CDR3 reads CASSFGEGEAFF. Written as DNA, the CDR3 is TGTGCCAGCAGTTTCGGGGAGGGGGAAGCTTTCTTT.

The J gene is TRBJ1-2, the V gene TRBV4-3; D perhaps matches TRBD1 (5 bases). The CDR3 extends over 15 amino acids. V was trimmed by 0 bases and J by 6 bases, leaving 14 bases between them. Germline V gene data show CDR1 as LGHNA and CDR2 as YSLEER. The CDR3 is CASSQDRVGVNGYTF. The CDR3 DNA follows: TGCGCCAGCAGCCAAGATCGGGTAGGGGTAAATGGCTACACCTTC.

The chain carries TRBV9 and TRBJ1-6; no clear D gene. Trimming stripped 3 bases from V and 7 bases from J, with 14 bases between. Germline V gene sequence: CDR1 SGDLS, CDR2 YYNGEE. The CDR3 contains 15 residues. CDR3 nucleotides: TGTGCCAGCAGCGACCCCGGGGAGCAAAATTCACCCCTCCACTTT. Its translation: CASSDPGEQNSPLHF.

This chain links TRBV7-9 with TRBJ1-2, with a possible D match to TRBD1 (6 bases). Germline V gives CDR1 SEHNR, CDR2 FQNEAQ (reference sequence). Trimming pared 2 bases from V and 5 bases from J, leaving 9 bases between. This CDR3 has 13 residues. The CDR3 reads CASSLRGSYGYTF. CDR3 bases: TGTGCCAGCAGCTTAAGGGGGTCGTATGGCTACACCTTC.

This clone was picked up a small number of times. The chain is built from TRBV4-3 and TRBJ2-5; D may be TRBD2 (6 bases). Trimming stripped 1 base from V and 5 bases from J, with 17 bases between. There are 16 residues in the CDR3. Germline-derived CDR1 and CDR2 are LGHNA and YSLEER. CDR3 bases: TGCGCCAGCAGCCAAGGCCGGTGGGGAGGACGGGAGACCCAGTACTTC. As protein: CASSQGRWGGRETQYF.

The rearrangement uses TRBV9 and TRBJ2-3, with 7 bases fitting TRBD2. The CDR3 sequence is 16 residues long. Germline CDR1 reads SGDLS; CDR2 reads YYNGEE. J lost 2 bases, V lost 2 bases, and 8 bases had no gene match. The CDR3 DNA reads as TGTGCCAGCAGCGTCGGGGCTAGCGGATACACAGATACGCAGTATTTT. Its protein product is CASSVGASGYTDTQYF.

In its sample, this clone was seen once. This sequence joins TRBV19 and TRBJ1-5; 9 nucleotides align to TRBD1. This CDR3 region has 16 residues. CDR1 is LNHDA, CDR2 SQIVND, per germline (reference sequence). The ends lost 5 bases at V and 2 bases at J; junction bases unmatched: 7. CDR3 sequence reads: CASSRIQGAGNQPQHF. In nucleotides, the CDR3 is TGTGCCAGTAGTCGGATACAGGGGGCCGGCAATCAGCCCCAGCATTTT.

This chain's CDR3 is CASRDGGAGNNEQFF. The CDR3 DNA follows: TGTGCCAGTAGAGACGGGGGGGCAGGGAACAATGAGCAGTTCTTC. The chain links TRBV19 to TRBJ2-1; TRBD2 aligns across 8 bases. Germline V lookup: CDR1 LNHDA, CDR2 SQIVND (reference sequence). The CDR3 is 15 residues long. J gave up 5 bases and V 6 bases, and 9 bases lay outside the gene matches.

This clone appeared once. The V call is TRBV7-9, the J call TRBJ2-5, with TRBD1 as a possible D gene (6 bases). Germline lookup yields CDR1 SEHNR and CDR2 FQNEAQ (reference sequence). This CDR3 comprises 14 residues. Trimming pared 2 bases from V and 5 bases from J, leaving 12 bases between. The chain's CDR3 is CASSLQGFGETQYF. CDR3 coding DNA: TGTGCCAGCAGCTTACAGGGGTTTGGGGAGACCCAGTACTTC.

The chain employs TRBV9 and TRBJ1-2; D not resolved. The V end lost 8 bases, the J end lost 7 bases, and 15 bases lay between the germline ends. The germline V gene encodes CDR1 SGDLS and CDR2 YYNGEE. The CDR3 has 12 residues. The CDR3, as DNA: TGTGCCAGTGACCGCCGCGGGCTTGGCTACACCTTC. Its protein is CASDRRGLGYTF.

This clone was picked up a small number of times. J is TRBJ2-7 and V is TRBV28, with D possibly TRBD1 on 5 matching bases. The germline V gene encodes CDR1 MDHEN and CDR2 SYDVKM. The CDR3 has 14 amino acids. Trimming took off 3 bases at V and 3 bases at J, with 12 bases between the two ends. The CDR3 loop is CASSLTRQSYEQYF. The CDR3, as DNA: TGTGCCAGCAGTTTGACGAGACAGAGCTACGAGCAGTACTTC.

The rearrangement uses TRBV11-2 and TRBJ2-5; D might be TRBD1 (6 bases). This CDR3 has 15 residues. Germline V gives CDR1 SGHAT, CDR2 FQNNGV. V lost 3 bases and J lost 0, with 11 bases in between. This chain's CDR3 is CASSLGASYQETQYF. The CDR3 region has the DNA TGTGCCAGCAGCTTGGGGGCGAGCTACCAAGAGACCCAGTACTTC.

The chain carries TRBV25-1 and TRBJ1-1; TRBD1 might be the D (5 bases). The length of the CDR3 is 15 residues. Trimming removed 4 bases from V and 2 bases from J, with 14 bases in between. Germline V CDR1 and CDR2: MGHDK, SYGVNS. The CDR3 loop is CASSGGSLKNTEAFF. CDR3 nucleotides: TGTGCCAGCAGTGGGGGCAGCCTGAAAAACACTGAAGCTTTCTTT.

The V gene is TRBV5-4, the J gene TRBJ2-5; D may be TRBD1 (6 bases). V shed 0 bases and J shed 5 bases, with 11 bases lying between them. CDR1 and CDR2 from the germline V gene are SGHNT and YYREEE (reference sequence). The CDR3 contains 14 residues. The CDR3 spells CASSLGQGLETQYF. In nucleotides, the CDR3 is TGTGCCAGCAGCTTGGGGCAGGGGCTTGAGACCCAGTACTTC. The complete variable domain, with remaining parts taken from reference TRBV5-4 and TRBJ2-5, reads ETGVTQSPTHLIKTRGQQVTLRCSSQSGHNTVSWYQQALGQGPQFIFQYYREEENGRGNFPPRFSGLQFPNYSSELNVNALELDDSALYLCASSLGQGLETQYFGPGTRLLVL.